The 7 T cell receptor beta chains in this list originate from one sample, sequenced in a study of molecular identifiers for immune sequencing clone quantification. TCRdb processed the PCR reads anew with MiXCR; each CDR3 protein has one entry. The sample holds fewer than 45,000 distinct CDR3 sequences, 15% to 20% seen once. Material: naive CD8+ T cells from blood, with Jurkat cell RNA spiked in. Subset: FACS-sorted CD8+CD4-CCR7+CD45RA+ naive T cells. The receptors here all came from a human donor in good health. Some libraries in this study had Jurkat cell RNA spiked in.

This clonotype has a count of ten or more. The V call is TRBV6-2 or TRBV6-3, the J call TRBJ2-7, with D possibly matching TRBD1 (5 bases). There are 15 residues in the CDR3. V lost 10 bases to trimming and J lost 2 bases, with 21 bases between them. From germline, CDR1 is MNHEY and CDR2 SVGEGT. CDR3 sequence (DNA): TGTGCCACCATGAGGCCTGACAGCCTAACCTACGAGCAGTACTTC. Encoded protein: CATMRPDSLTYEQYF.

At least ten counts were recorded for this clonotype. In DNA form, the CDR3 reads TGCGCCAGCAGCTTGGGCGCCCTCTCCTACGAGCAGTACTTC. This codes for CASSLGALSYEQYF. V and J are TRBV5-1 and TRBJ2-7; no definite D call. The CDR3 length is 14 residues. Germline values: CDR1 SGHRS, CDR2 YFSETQ. Deletions cut 0 bases from V and 0 bases from J, with 7 bases between.

This clonotype is large (0.1 to 1%). This rearrangement joins TRBV12-3 or TRBV12-4 to TRBJ2-2; D unclear. V was cut by 5 bases and J by 6 bases, with 10 bases left in between. The length of the CDR3 is 13 residues. This chain's CDR3 is CASSPVVSGELFF. Here the CDR3 DNA reads TGTGCCAGCAGTCCCGTGGTATCCGGGGAGCTGTTTTTT.

There are many counts of this clonotype. The chain recombines TRBV9 with TRBJ2-1; possibly TRBD2 for D (6 bases). Germline V gives CDR1 SGDLS, CDR2 YYNGEE. Trimming cost V 0 bases and J 7 bases, with 14 bases left between them. The CDR3 runs 15 residues. The CDR3 DNA follows: TGTGCCAGCAGCGTAGTCCGGGAGTGGGGGAATGAGCAGTTCTTC. Protein product: CASSVVREWGNEQFF.

As regards this clonotype: A much bigger clone sits one base away, suggesting this may be a read error. The chain combines TRBV3-1 with TRBJ1-6; possible D gene TRBD1, 5 bases. CDR3 length equals 17 residues. Germline CDR1 is LGHDT and CDR2 is YNNKEL (reference sequence). Trimming removed 1 base at V and 5 bases at J, with 15 bases between. The CDR3 protein is CASSQGGGTSDNSPLHF. In DNA form, the CDR3 reads TGTGCCAGCAGCCAAGGGGGGGGGACTTCTGATAATTCACCCCTCCACTTT.

The chain carries TRBV4-1 and TRBJ2-3; 10 nucleotides agree with TRBD2. Germline lookup yields CDR1 MGHRA and CDR2 YSYEKL. This CDR3 spans 15 amino acids. The CDR3 loop is CESSQREGAEDKKYF. The DNA for the CDR3 is TGCGAAAGCAGCCAGCGGGAGGGTGCAGAAGATAAGAAGTATTTT.

This clonotype was observed at least ten times. The chain is built from TRBV27 and TRBJ2-5; 12 bases map to TRBD2. CDR3 length: 17 amino acids. V trimming: 5 bases; J trimming: 0 bases; junction bases outside the gene matches: 7. Germline V gene lookup returns CDR1 MNHEY and CDR2 SMNVEV (reference sequence). CDR3 sequence (DNA): TGTGCCAGCAGTACGAAAGGACTAGCGGGGTACCAAGAGACCCAGTACTTC. The encoded protein is CASSTKGLAGYQETQYF.